The 28 T cell receptor beta chains below all came from one sample that was sequenced in a study of T cell changes during pregnancy in multiple sclerosis. Repertoires were generated with immunoSEQ multiplex PCR, while TCRdb's copy carries only in-frame clones and drops some. The repertoire holds 40,000 to 50,000 clones, around 90% seen once, with less than 0.65% in the top ten. The sequencing here drew on CD4+ T cells from peripheral blood mononuclear cells, taken in the third trimester of pregnancy. These receptors were obtained from a female donor with multiple sclerosis, enrolled in a pregnancy study.

This clone is a singleton in its sample. The rearrangement joins TRBV7-8 to TRBJ2-7; TRBD1 matches 10 bases. Unmatched junction bases numbered 9, after V lost 5 bases and J lost 5 bases. CDR1 and CDR2 from the germline V gene are SGHVS and FQNEAQ. The CDR3 runs 15 residues. CDR3 nucleotide sequence: TGTGCCAGCAGCCCCGGGACAGGGGAAATCCACGAGCAGTACTTC. The encoded protein is CASSPGTGEIHEQYF.

The rearrangement uses TRBV2 and TRBJ1-1; perhaps TRBD1 as D (5 bases). The germline V gene has CDR1 SNHLY and CDR2 FYNNEI. The CDR3 spans 14 residues. Trimming shortened V by 0 bases and J by 4 bases, and 9 bases separated the two germline ends. The CDR3 sequence: CASSEAWGGTEAFF. DNA of the CDR3: TGTGCCAGCAGTGAAGCCTGGGGGGGCACTGAAGCTTTCTTT.

The CDR3 DNA sequence: TGTGCCAGCAGGAGGACTAGCGGGGGAGAGGGGGAGCAGTACTTC. Amino acids: CASRRTSGGEGEQYF. The chain has TRBV6-1 and TRBJ2-7; TRBD2 matches at 13 bases. CDR1 is MNHNS, CDR2 SASEGT, per germline. The CDR3 spans 15 residues. Losses at the gene ends were 6 bases for V and 7 bases for J; bases not matched to a gene: 9.

In its sample, this clone was seen once. Other DNA variants within this sample encode the same CDR3. The rearrangement links TRBV18 to TRBJ1-1; no clear D. V lost 2 bases and J lost 1, with 8 bases in between. The CDR3 covers 14 residues. Germline V lookup: CDR1 KGHSH, CDR2 LQKENI. The CDR3 here is CASSPSSRNTEAFF. CDR3 bases: TGTGCCAGCTCACCATCGTCCAGGAACACTGAAGCTTTCTTT.

In this sample, this clone turned up a few times. This chain uses TRBV28 with TRBJ1-4, with D possibly TRBD1 on 6 matching bases. V was pared by 6 bases and J by 3 bases, with 11 bases between. Germline V CDR1 and CDR2: MDHEN, SYDVKM. The CDR3 spans 14 residues. As DNA, the CDR3 is TGTGCCAGCAGCCGCACAGGGCCTAATGAAAAACTGTTTTTT. Its protein is CASSRTGPNEKLFF.

A few counts support this clone. The chain uses TRBV7-2 and TRBJ2-7; D is perhaps TRBD1 (7 bases). Trimming removed 5 bases at V and 2 bases at J, with 19 bases between. CDR1 and CDR2 (germline): SGHTA, FQGNSA. The CDR3 contains 16 residues. CDR3 loop: CASSRSGGPGAYEQYF. In DNA, the CDR3 is TGTGCCAGCAGCCGCTCAGGGGGGCCGGGGGCCTACGAGCAGTACTTC.

This clone was observed a single time. This chain links TRBV9 with TRBJ2-3, with D maybe TRBD2 (6 bases). The germline V and J ends were trimmed by 3 bases and 4 bases, with 12 bases remaining between them. The CDR3 is 14 residues long. CDR1 SGDLS and CDR2 YYNGEE come from the germline V gene. The CDR3 sequence is CASSGRAGPDTQYF. The CDR3 nucleotides are TGTGCCAGCAGCGGGAGGGCCGGTCCAGATACGCAGTATTTT.

V usage is TRBV27 and J usage is TRBJ1-5; maybe TRBD1 (6 bases). Trimming stripped 1 base from V and 3 bases from J, with 13 bases between. Per germline, CDR1 MNHEY and CDR2 SMNVEV (reference sequence). This CDR3 region has 16 residues. The CDR3 DNA sequence: TGTGCCAGCAGTTTATTAGGGGGGGCTAACAATCAGCCCCAGCATTTT. Translated: CASSLLGGANNQPQHF.

V is TRBV11-2 and J is TRBJ1-1; 9 bases are a match to TRBD1. J gave up 1 base and V 7 bases, and 10 bases lay outside the gene matches. The CDR3 sequence is 16 residues long. Germline-derived CDR1 and CDR2 are SGHAT and FQNNGV. Here the CDR3 reads CASTQGQGRGNTEAFF. The CDR3 nucleotides are TGTGCCAGCACCCAAGGACAGGGGCGGGGGAACACTGAAGCTTTCTTT.

In the case of this clone: Its ends do not fully match the called genes, so a read error is possible. The V and J genes are TRBV4-1 and TRBJ2-7; TRBD2 matches at 8 bases. The CDR3 sequence is 13 residues long. Germline CDR1 and CDR2: MGHRA and YSYEKL. CDR3 in amino acids: CASRGLASHEQYF. CDR3 in DNA: TGCGCCAGCCGCGGACTAGCCTCCCACGAGCAGTACTTC.

V is TRBV9 and J is TRBJ2-2, with TRBD2 matching over 10 bases. CDR1 SGDLS and CDR2 YYNGEE come from the germline V gene. The J segment lost 5 bases and the V segment lost 4 bases, leaving 11 bases of the junction unmatched. This CDR3 has 17 residues. As DNA, the CDR3 is TGTGCCAGCAGCCCCAGACGAACTAGCGGGAAAACCGGGGAGCTGTTTTTT. This encodes CASSPRRTSGKTGELFF.

This clone was recorded once. This chain connects TRBV6-5 to TRBJ1-2; possible D gene TRBD1, 5 bases. Trimming removed 2 bases at V and 2 bases at J, with 12 bases between. This CDR3 has 15 residues. Germline CDR1 and CDR2: MNHEY and SVGAGI. In DNA form, the CDR3 reads TGTGCCAGCAGTTACGGGGCAGGCCGGAACTATGGCTACACCTTC. Translation: CASSYGAGRNYGYTF.

Written as DNA, the CDR3 is TGTGCCAGCAGTTCTTGGCCCGACGGAGGTTTATACAATGAGCAGTTCTTC. Encoded protein: CASSSWPDGGLYNEQFF. The chain recombines TRBV28 with TRBJ2-1, with D tentatively TRBD2 (5 bases). This CDR3 is built from 17 residues. Germline values: CDR1 MDHEN, CDR2 SYDVKM. V lost 4 bases and J lost 4, with 20 bases in between.

This clone occurred once. The chain recombines TRBV12-5 with TRBJ1-6, with D tentatively TRBD1 (6 bases). Germline assignment: CDR1 LGHNT and CDR2 FRNRAP. The CDR3 is made up of 17 amino acids. Trimming removed 3 bases from V and 7 bases from J, with 19 bases in between. The CDR3 DNA reads TGTGCTAGTGGTTTAGTTTTGGGAACAGGGCAGAATTCACCCCTCCACTTT. Amino acids: CASGLVLGTGQNSPLHF. Full variable domain (rest looked up from reference TRBV12-5 and TRBJ1-6): DARVTQTPRHKVTEMGQEVTMRCQPILGHNTVFWYRQTMMQGLELLAYFRNRAPLDDSGMPKDRFSAEMPDATLATLKIQPSEPRDSAVYFCASGLVLGTGQNSPLHFGNGTRLTVT.

The rearrangement links TRBV21-1 to TRBJ2-1; TRBD2, as called in the table, went unchecked against the DNA. TRBV21-1 is a pseudogene locus. The CDR3 loop spans 16 amino acids. For the CDR3, the DNA is TGTGCCAGCAGAAAAGATAGGGGACTAGCGGACAATGAGCAGTTCTTC. Translated, it gives CASRKDRGLADNEQFF.

This chain joins TRBV6-5 and TRBJ1-1; 7 nucleotides match TRBD1. Trimming at V came to 6 bases and at J to 0 bases, leaving 4 bases not matched to a gene. The CDR3 covers 14 residues. CDR1 and CDR2 (germline): MNHEY, SVGAGI. The CDR3 protein is CASSGGQMNTEAFF. DNA for the CDR3: TGTGCCAGCAGCGGGGGACAGATGAACACTGAAGCTTTCTTT.

The V gene is TRBV28, the J gene TRBJ2-3; D is unresolved. Germline CDR1 MDHEN, CDR2 SYDVKM. With 2 bases removed from V and 6 bases from J, the gap between germline ends came to 9 bases. The CDR3 runs to 13 residues. The CDR3 bases are TGTGCCAGCAGTTTAGAGGCCGTTGATACGCAGTATTTT. Translated, it gives CASSLEAVDTQYF. Using reference TRBV28 and TRBJ2-3 for the parts outside the CDR3, the full variable domain is DVKVTQSSRYLVKRTGEKVFLECVQDMDHENMFWYRQDPGLGLRLIYFSYDVKMKEKGDIPEGYSVSREKKERFSLILESASTNQTSMYLCASSLEAVDTQYFGPGTRLTVL.

V and J are TRBV7-9 and TRBJ1-1, with D possibly being TRBD1 (6 bases). The CDR3 runs 13 residues. From germline, CDR1 is SEHNR and CDR2 FQNEAQ (reference sequence). V was shortened by 3 bases and J by 11 bases, with 16 bases between the two germline ends. CDR3: CASSLKRQGMAFF. The CDR3 nucleotides are TGTGCCAGCAGCTTGAAACGGCAGGGGATGGCTTTCTTT.

This clone was observed once. The chain combines TRBV7-9 with TRBJ2-5, with D unresolved. V lost 5 bases and J lost 1, with 11 bases in between. CDR1 and CDR2 from the germline V gene are SEHNR and FQNEAQ (reference sequence). The CDR3 has 14 residues. The CDR3 DNA reads TGTGCCAGCAGCGCAGACACGTTCCAAGAGACCCAGTACTTC. Amino acid sequence: CASSADTFQETQYF.

The V gene is TRBV28, the J gene TRBJ2-7, with a possible D match to TRBD1 (5 bases). Germline CDR1 MDHEN, CDR2 SYDVKM. The CDR3 covers 13 residues. V lost 6 bases, J lost 4 bases, and 13 bases lay in between. The CDR3 DNA sequence: TGTGCCAGCAGAGGTCAGGGTGGGTACGAGCAGTACTTC. It encodes CASRGQGGYEQYF.

This chain connects TRBV5-6 to TRBJ2-1, with TRBD2 identical over 13 bases. Germline V gene data show CDR1 as SGHDT and CDR2 as YYEEEE. V was clipped by 4 bases and J by 3 bases; unmatched bases: 10. The CDR3 runs 18 residues. CDR3 residues: CASSDSRLAGGLYNEQFF. CDR3 coding DNA: TGTGCCAGCAGCGATAGCCGACTAGCGGGGGGTCTCTACAATGAGCAGTTCTTC.

This sequence joins TRBV18 and TRBJ2-2, with D tentatively TRBD1 (5 bases). In germline, CDR1 is KGHSH, CDR2 LQKENI. The CDR3 length is 17 residues. V was shortened by 1 base and J by 1 base, with 13 bases between the two germline ends. Written as DNA, the CDR3 is TGTGCCAGCTCACCACTTTTTGGGGCTATGAACACCGGGGAGCTGTTTTTT. This translates into CASSPLFGAMNTGELFF.

V gene TRBV10-3 combines with J gene TRBJ1-2, with D perhaps TRBD1 (5 bases). V was trimmed by 4 bases and J by 6 bases, leaving 6 bases between them. This CDR3 comprises 11 residues. Looked up from germline, CDR1 is ENHRY and CDR2 is SYGVKD. The CDR3 sequence is CAISAGDGYTF. CDR3 in DNA: TGTGCCATCAGTGCGGGGGATGGCTACACCTTC.

The V gene is TRBV5-1, the J gene TRBJ2-5; no clear D. The CDR3 has 12 residues. The germline gives CDR1 SGHRS, CDR2 YFSETQ. Trimming left V 2 bases short and J 0 bases short, with 2 bases between. CDR3 in DNA: TGCGCCAGCAGCTTCTACCAAGAGACCCAGTACTTC. This gives the protein CASSFYQETQYF.

In nucleotides, the CDR3 is TGTGCCAGCAGTGGGGACAGGGGGAGCAATCAGCCCCAGCATTTT. Translated, it gives CASSGDRGSNQPQHF. This rearrangement joins TRBV7-9 to TRBJ1-5; TRBD1 matches 11 bases. This CDR3 has 15 amino acids. V was pared by 6 bases and J by 1 base, with 2 bases of the junction left unmatched. Germline V gene sequence: CDR1 SEHNR, CDR2 FQNEAQ (reference sequence).

J is TRBJ2-3 and V is TRBV10-3; 13 bases agree with TRBD2. The CDR3 runs to 22 residues. Per germline, CDR1 ENHRY and CDR2 SYGVKD. V lost 2 bases, J lost 2 bases, and 19 bases stayed unmatched. CDR3 amino acids: CAISEPDGTSGIRVPFTDTQYF. CDR3 sequence (DNA): TGTGCCATCAGTGAGCCCGACGGGACTAGCGGGATCCGAGTCCCATTCACAGATACGCAGTATTTT.

This sequence joins TRBV2 and TRBJ1-2; D ambiguous. The V end lost 4 bases, the J end lost 4 bases, and 13 bases lay between the germline ends. This CDR3 is 14 amino acids long. The germline V gene has CDR1 SNHLY and CDR2 FYNNEI. In DNA, the CDR3 is TGTGCCAGCAGTGGGACGGGGTTCGGCTATGGCTACACCTTC. Amino acid sequence: CASSGTGFGYGYTF.

The chain combines TRBV19 with TRBJ2-4, with 10 bases lining up with TRBD1. V gave up 4 bases and J gave up 0 bases; unmatched junction bases: 9. The CDR3 totals 18 residues. Germline lookup yields CDR1 LNHDA and CDR2 SQIVND (reference sequence). This chain's CDR3 is CASSSFGQGVPAKNIQYF. The DNA of the CDR3 is TGTGCCAGTAGTAGTTTTGGACAGGGGGTGCCAGCCAAAAACATTCAGTACTTC.